Following are 2 T cell receptor beta chains from one sample sequenced in a study of T-cell reconstitution after alpha-beta-depleted transplantation in children. Library preparation (for TCRbeta) was performed with unique molecular identifiers. TCRdb reanalysed the PCR reads using MiXCR and keeps one entry per CDR3 protein. The data contain about 150,000 distinct CDR3 sequences, approximately 10% of them singletons. Specimen: PBMCs, collected before TCRalphabeta/CD19-depleted stem cell transplant. These receptors were taken from a boy aged 2-15 years with acute myeloid leukemia, due to receive a stem cell transplant.

The sample holds many counts of this clonotype. This chain links TRBV9 with TRBJ2-6; 9 nucleotides agree with TRBD1. V lost 2 bases, J lost 0 bases, and 3 bases stayed unmatched. Per the germline V gene, CDR1 is SGDLS and CDR2 is YYNGEE. The CDR3 totals 17 residues. The CDR3 spells CASSVGTGSSGANVLTF. For the CDR3, the DNA is TGTGCCAGCAGCGTCGGGACAGGGAGCTCTGGGGCCAACGTCCTGACTTTC.

In this sample, this clonotype turned up many times. The chain joins TRBV28 to TRBJ1-6, with TRBD1 as a possible D gene (5 bases). The CDR3 extends over 14 amino acids. Trimming left V 6 bases short and J 9 bases short, with 15 bases between. Germline loops: CDR1 MDHEN, CDR2 SYDVKM. CDR3 sequence: CASRPGLSLSPLHF. The CDR3, as DNA: TGTGCCAGCAGACCGGGACTGTCTCTTTCACCCCTCCACTTT.